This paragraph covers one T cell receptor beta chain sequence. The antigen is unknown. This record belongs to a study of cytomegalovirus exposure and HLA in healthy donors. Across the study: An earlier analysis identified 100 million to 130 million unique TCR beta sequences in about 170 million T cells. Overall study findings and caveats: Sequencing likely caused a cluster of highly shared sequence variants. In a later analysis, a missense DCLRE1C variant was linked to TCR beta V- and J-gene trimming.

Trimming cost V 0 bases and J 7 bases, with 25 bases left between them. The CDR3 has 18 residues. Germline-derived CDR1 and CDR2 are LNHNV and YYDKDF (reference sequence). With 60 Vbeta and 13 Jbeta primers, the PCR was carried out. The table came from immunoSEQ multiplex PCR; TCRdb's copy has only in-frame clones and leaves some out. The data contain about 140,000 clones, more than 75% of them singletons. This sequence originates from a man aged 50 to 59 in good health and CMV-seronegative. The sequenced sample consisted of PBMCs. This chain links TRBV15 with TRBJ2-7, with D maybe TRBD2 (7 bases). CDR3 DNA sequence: TGTGCCACCAGCAGAGATAGGGGGGGCCGGGGGGTTTCGGGTGAGCAGTACTTC. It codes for CATSRDRGGRGVSGEQYF. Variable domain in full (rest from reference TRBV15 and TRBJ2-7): DAMVIQNPRYQVTQFGKPVTLSCSQTLNHNVMYWYQQKSSQAPKLLFHYYDKDFNNEADTPDNFQSRRPNTSFCFLDIRSPGLGDTAMYLCATSRDRGGRGVSGEQYFGPGTRLTVT.